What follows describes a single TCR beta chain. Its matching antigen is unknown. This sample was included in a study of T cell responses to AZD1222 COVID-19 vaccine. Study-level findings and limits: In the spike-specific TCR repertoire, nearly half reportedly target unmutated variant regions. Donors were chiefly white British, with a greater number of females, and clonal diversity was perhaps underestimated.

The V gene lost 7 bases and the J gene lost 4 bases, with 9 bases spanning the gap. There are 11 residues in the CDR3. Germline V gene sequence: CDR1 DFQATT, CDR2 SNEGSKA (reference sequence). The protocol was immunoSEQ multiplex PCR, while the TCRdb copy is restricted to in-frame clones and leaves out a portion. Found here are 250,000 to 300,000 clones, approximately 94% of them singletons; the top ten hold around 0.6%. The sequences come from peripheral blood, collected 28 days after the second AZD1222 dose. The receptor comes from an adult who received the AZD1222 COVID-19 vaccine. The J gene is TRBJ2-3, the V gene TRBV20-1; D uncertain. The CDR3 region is CSGSRADTQYF. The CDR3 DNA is TGCAGTGGGTCCCGGGCAGATACGCAGTATTTT.